One and the same sample provided the 15 T cell receptor beta chains below, sequenced in a study of T cells in Graves' hyperthyroidism and ophthalmopathy. Amplification targeted TCR beta CDR3 regions from RNA transcripts. An initial round of RT-PCR targeting the TCR CDR3 relied on the HTBI primer set. TCRdb redid the calling of the multiplex PCR reads with MiXCR, one entry per CDR3 protein. Of 400,000 to 600,000 distinct CDR3 sequences listed, roughly a sixth were seen once; the top ten hold around 32%. The sequenced sample consisted of blood. These receptors came from a woman aged 30 to 39 with Graves' ophthalmopathy.

This rearrangement joins TRBV28 to TRBJ2-2; the D is unclear. The germline V gene encodes CDR1 MDHEN and CDR2 SYDVKM. V lost 10 bases, J lost 6 bases, and 12 bases lay in between. The CDR3 spans 12 residues. CDR3 sequence reads: CATHPFSGELFF. The DNA of the CDR3 is TGTGCCACCCACCCCTTTTCCGGGGAGCTGTTTTTT. The full variable domain, its missing parts supplied by reference TRBV28 and TRBJ2-2, is DVKVTQSSRYLVKRTGEKVFLECVQDMDHENMFWYRQDPGLGLRLIYFSYDVKMKEKGDIPEGYSVSREKKERFSLILESASTNQTSMYLCATHPFSGELFFGEGSRLTVL.

In its sample, this clonotype was seen many times. The J gene is TRBJ2-1, the V gene TRBV9; 8 nucleotides align to TRBD1. V shed 0 bases and J 3 bases; nucleotides not matched to a gene: 5. From germline, CDR1 is SGDLS and CDR2 YYNGEE. CDR3 length equals 16 residues. The CDR3 region is CASSVDSGGLYNEQFF. In nucleotides, the CDR3 is TGTGCCAGCAGCGTAGACTCAGGGGGCCTCTACAATGAGCAGTTCTTC.

V is TRBV7-2 and J is TRBJ2-3; the match to TRBD2 covers 11 bases. After removal of 6 bases from V and 6 bases from J, the junction contained 2 bases not matched to a gene. The CDR3 has 13 amino acids. The germline V gene encodes CDR1 SGHTA and CDR2 FQGNSA. CDR3 loop: CASRLAGDDTQYF. For the CDR3, the DNA is TGTGCCAGCAGACTAGCGGGAGACGATACGCAGTATTTT.

The chain has TRBV6-4 and TRBJ2-7; a weak D match, TRBD1 (5 bases). The CDR3 extends over 14 amino acids. Trimming removed 5 bases from V and 3 bases from J, with 14 bases in between. Germline V gene data show CDR1 as MRHNA and CDR2 as SNTAGT. CDR3 residues: CASSYLPDSYEQYF. CDR3 nucleotides: TGTGCCAGCAGTTACTTACCTGACAGCTACGAGCAGTACTTC.

This clonotype was seen a few times. This sequence joins TRBV6-2 or TRBV6-3 and TRBJ2-2, with 9 bases that match TRBD2. V trimming: 8 bases; J trimming: 5 bases; junction bases outside the gene matches: 6. CDR1 is MNHEY and CDR2 is SVGEGT in the germline V gene. The CDR3 is 14 amino acids. In DNA form, the CDR3 reads TGTGCCAGCGAAGCGGGAGGAGATACCGGGGAGCTGTTTTTT. As protein: CASEAGGDTGELFF.

This sequence joins TRBV11-1 and TRBJ2-1; D is possibly TRBD1 or TRBD2 (5 bases each). This CDR3 comprises 14 residues. Germline CDR1 is SGHAT and CDR2 is FQDESV (reference sequence). Trimming left V 6 bases short and J 6 bases short, with 15 bases between. CDR3 sequence reads: CASRPRDPGNEQFF. CDR3 DNA sequence: TGTGCCAGCAGACCACGGGACCCCGGCAATGAGCAGTTCTTC.

This clonotype came up many times. J is TRBJ2-4 and V is TRBV2, with D tentatively TRBD2 (6 bases). The ends were cut back, 3 bases at V and 0 bases at J, with 21 bases in the middle. Germline V CDR1 and CDR2: SNHLY, FYNNEI. The CDR3 sequence is 19 residues long. The CDR3 here is CASSDPPSGETVAKNIQYF. In DNA form, the CDR3 reads TGTGCCAGCAGTGACCCGCCGTCGGGGGAGACCGTAGCCAAAAACATTCAGTACTTC.

This clonotype came up a few times. A much larger clone differs from this one at a single base, so this may be a read error. J is TRBJ2-5 and V is TRBV11-2; TRBD2 might be the D (5 bases). Germline V gene data show CDR1 as SGHAT and CDR2 as FQNNGV. CDR3 size: 15 residues. In DNA, the CDR3 is TGTGCCAGCAGCTTAGTCCGGGGTCCCCAAGAGGCCCAGTACTTC. Amino acid sequence: CASSLVRGPQEAQYF.

This chain joins TRBV6-5 and TRBJ2-4; TRBD2 is a possible D gene (5 bases). CDR3 size: 15 residues. The germline V and J ends were trimmed by 0 bases and 3 bases, with 9 bases remaining between them. Looked up from germline, CDR1 is MNHEY and CDR2 is SVGAGI. Here the CDR3 reads CASSYSNGGKNIQYF. CDR3 nucleotide sequence: TGTGCCAGCAGTTACTCGAATGGAGGCAAAAACATTCAGTACTTC.

This chain uses TRBV28 with TRBJ2-1, with 9 positions matching TRBD2. With 3 bases clipped from V and 1 base from J, the junction kept 4 bases outside the gene matches. The V gene's germline CDR1 is MDHEN and CDR2 SYDVKM. The CDR3 has 16 amino acids. CDR3 region: CASSLSSGVSYNEQFF. The CDR3 nucleotides read TGTGCCAGCAGTTTGTCTAGCGGGGTTTCCTACAATGAGCAGTTCTTC.

This clonotype has a single count. The chain is built from TRBV20-1 and TRBJ1-1, with D possibly TRBD1 on 5 matching bases. The ends were cut back, 4 bases at V and 5 bases at J, with 14 bases in the middle. The CDR3 covers 13 residues. Germline V gives CDR1 DFQATT, CDR2 SNEGSKA (reference sequence). CDR3: CSATIRVWTEAFF. The CDR3 nucleotides are TGCAGTGCTACCATCAGGGTTTGGACTGAAGCTTTCTTT.

This sequence joins TRBV20-1 and TRBJ2-7; TRBD2 aligns across 9 bases. Per germline, CDR1 DFQATT and CDR2 SNEGSKA (reference sequence). Trimming cost V 0 bases and J 4 bases; bases outside gene matches: 13. The CDR3 extends over 17 amino acids. CDR3 bases: TGCAGTGCTAGAGATTTCGGATTAGCGGGAGACGGGTACGAGCAGTACTTC. It is translated as CSARDFGLAGDGYEQYF.

Ten or more counts support this clonotype. The chain combines TRBV30 with TRBJ1-5, with 7 bases that match TRBD1. V was pared by 2 bases and J by 5 bases, with 6 bases of the junction left unmatched. CDR3 size: 14 residues. Germline V gene lookup returns CDR1 GTSNPN and CDR2 SVGIG (reference sequence). For the CDR3, the DNA is TGTGCCTGGAGTAGTAGGGGGCAGGATCAGCCCCAGCATTTT. Translation gives CAWSSRGQDQPQHF. The full variable domain, in which reference TRBV30 and TRBJ1-5 provide the parts outside the CDR3, is SQTIHQWPATLVQPVGSPLSLECTVEGTSNPNLYWYRQAAGRGLQLLFYSVGIGQISSEVPQNLSASRPQDRQFILSSKKLLLSDSGFYLCAWSSRGQDQPQHFGDGTRLSIL.

This clonotype was seen a few times. The J gene is TRBJ1-2, the V gene TRBV20-1; 7 nucleotides align to TRBD1. The V segment lost 1 base and the J segment 5 bases; nucleotides outside the gene matches: 10. This CDR3 has 15 residues. CDR1 DFQATT and CDR2 SNEGSKA come from the germline V gene (reference sequence). CDR3: CSARGQGVSLYGYTF. CDR3 nucleotide sequence: TGCAGTGCTAGAGGACAGGGTGTATCGTTATATGGCTACACCTTC.

This clonotype came up a few times. The V and J genes are TRBV29-1 and TRBJ2-4; D not resolved. Trimming shortened V by 4 bases and J by 0 bases, and 4 bases separated the two germline ends. The CDR3 is 12 amino acids. CDR1 is SQVTM, CDR2 ANQGSEA, per germline. This chain's CDR3 is CSVGGAKNIQYF. CDR3 coding DNA: TGCAGCGTTGGTGGAGCCAAAAACATTCAGTACTTC. Drawing the rest from reference TRBV29-1 and TRBJ2-4, the complete variable domain is SAVISQKPSRDICQRGTSLTIQCQVDSQVTMMFWYRQQPGQSLTLIATANQGSEATYESGFVIDKFPISRPNLTFSTLTVSNMSPEDSSIYLCSVGGAKNIQYFGAGTRLSVL.